The 26 T cell receptor beta chains reported below all come from one sample, sequenced in a study of spatial heterogeneity in lung cancer. One entry per CDR3 protein results from TCRdb running MiXCR on the 5' RACE reads. The table has 25,000 to 30,000 distinct CDR3 sequences, 8.4% seen once; the top ten hold about 34%. Time point: sample taken at primary tumor resection. The input material, whole RNA from tumor, nontumor lung or frozen PBMC, was sequenced unsorted. Here the sequenced sample was PBMCs, taken at surgery. The receptor source for this set is a female donor with early-stage non-small cell lung cancer.

This clonotype was observed a few times. One end of the junction fails to match germline, which may point to a read error. V usage is TRBV11-2 and J usage is TRBJ2-5; D unresolved. Germline V gene data show CDR1 as SGHAT and CDR2 as FQNNGV. The CDR3 totals 8 residues. CDR3 protein: CASSLLDF. As DNA, the CDR3 is TGTGCCAGCAGCTTATTGGACTTC.

This rearrangement joins TRBV27 to TRBJ2-1, with 9 bases that match TRBD1. From germline, CDR1 is MNHEY and CDR2 SMNVEV (reference sequence). V lost 5 bases to trimming and J lost 9 bases; unmatched junction nucleotides: 8. The CDR3 loop spans 14 amino acids. In DNA, the CDR3 is TGTGCCAGCAGTCATTATACAGGGGGCCGTGAGCAGTTCTTC. Translating gives CASSHYTGGREQFF.

At least ten counts were recorded for this clonotype. V usage is TRBV23-1 and J usage is TRBJ2-2; 10 positions match TRBD2. TRBV23-1 is placed among ORFs of uncertain function. This CDR3 spans 20 amino acids. J gave up 4 bases and V 1 base, and 15 bases lay outside the gene matches. The CDR3 nucleotides read TGCGCCAGCAGTCAATTGTCTGAGGGACTAGCGCCGCGAGGCACCGGGGAGCTGTTTTTT. This translates into CASSQLSEGLAPRGTGELFF.

In this sample, this clonotype turned up a few times. The chain joins TRBV11-2 to TRBJ1-1; D gene uncertain. CDR1 and CDR2 from the germline V gene are SGHAT and FQNNGV. There are 13 residues in the CDR3. The germline V and J ends were trimmed by 2 bases and 4 bases, with 8 bases remaining between them. CDR3 sequence reads: CASSLQRITEAFF. CDR3 nucleotide sequence: TGTGCCAGCAGCTTACAGCGGATCACTGAAGCTTTCTTT.

This clonotype has ten or more counts. The chain carries TRBV28 and TRBJ2-3; D tentatively fits TRBD1 or TRBD2 (5 bases each). From germline, CDR1 is MDHEN and CDR2 SYDVKM. The CDR3 has 17 amino acids. Trimming removed 6 bases from V and 2 bases from J, with 21 bases in between. CDR3 in amino acids: CASREWGNGRDTDTQYF. The CDR3 DNA is TGTGCCAGCAGAGAGTGGGGGAATGGTCGCGACACAGATACGCAGTATTTT.

This clonotype was seen many times. The genes are TRBV2 and TRBJ1-6; D gene ambiguous. Germline-derived CDR1 and CDR2 are SNHLY and FYNNEI. Deletions cut 2 bases from V and 11 bases from J, with 10 bases between. CDR3 size: 13 residues. The chain's CDR3 is CASSENIGPPLHF. In DNA, the CDR3 is TGTGCCAGCAGTGAAAATATCGGACCACCCCTCCACTTT.

This clonotype was found a few times. The chain combines TRBV7-3 with TRBJ2-5; 7 positions agree with TRBD2. Germline CDR1 SGHTA, CDR2 FQGTGA. V lost 2 bases, J lost 5 bases, and 5 bases stayed unmatched. This CDR3 comprises 14 residues. CDR3 sequence reads: CASSLGGVFETQYF. The DNA of the CDR3 is TGTGCCAGCAGCTTAGGGGGGGTCTTCGAGACCCAGTACTTC. The entire variable domain, with the rest obtained from reference TRBV7-3 and TRBJ2-5, is as follows: GAGVSQTPSNKVTEKGKYVELRCDPISGHTALYWYRQSLGQGPEFLIYFQGTGAADDSGLPNDRFFAVRPEGSVSTLKIQRTERGDSAVYLCASSLGGVFETQYFGPGTRLLVL.

The chain combines TRBV27 with TRBJ1-5; D gene unclear. Germline V gene lookup returns CDR1 MNHEY and CDR2 SMNVEV (reference sequence). The CDR3 contains 13 residues. V was clipped by 2 bases and J by 5 bases, with 7 bases between them. As DNA, the CDR3 is TGTGCCAGCAGTTTAGCCCTATATCAGCCCCAGCATTTT. Translating it yields CASSLALYQPQHF.

This clonotype has only a few counts. The rearrangement links TRBV4-2 to TRBJ1-5; 7 nucleotides align to TRBD1. Germline V lookup: CDR1 LGHNA, CDR2 YNFKEQ. There are 15 residues in the CDR3. J was trimmed by 0 bases and V by 4 bases; bases with no gene match: 3. CDR3 in DNA: TGTGCCAGCAGCCCCGCAGGGGGTAGCAATCAGCCCCAGCATTTT. It yields the protein CASSPAGGSNQPQHF.

This clonotype came up many times. V usage is TRBV2 and J usage is TRBJ2-1; no clear D gene. Germline V gene lookup returns CDR1 SNHLY and CDR2 FYNNEI. Trimming pared 8 bases from V and 0 bases from J, leaving 20 bases between. The CDR3 extends over 17 amino acids. The CDR3 here is CASAIHISASSYNEQFF. CDR3 DNA sequence: TGTGCCAGCGCGATACATATAAGCGCGAGCTCCTACAATGAGCAGTTCTTC.

This chain links TRBV20-1 with TRBJ2-7, with 10 bases lining up with TRBD1. The CDR3 spans 14 residues. The V segment lost 1 base and the J segment 7 bases; nucleotides outside the gene matches: 7. Germline V lookup: CDR1 DFQATT, CDR2 SNEGSKA (reference sequence). The CDR3 protein is CSARGQGARGEQYF. The CDR3 DNA sequence: TGCAGTGCTAGAGGACAGGGGGCGCGAGGGGAGCAGTACTTC.

There are many counts of this clonotype. The chain joins TRBV11-2 to TRBJ2-3; TRBD2 agrees at 10 bases. The CDR3 is 16 amino acids. Trimming at V came to 3 bases and at J to 2 bases, leaving 5 bases not matched to a gene. The germline CDR1 and CDR2 sequences are SGHAT and FQNNGV. The CDR3 coding sequence is TGTGCCAGCAGCTTTAGACTAGCGGGCCCCACAGATACGCAGTATTTT. Protein sequence: CASSFRLAGPTDTQYF.

This clonotype was counted between two and nine times. The genes are TRBV7-2 and TRBJ1-5; possible D gene TRBD1, 5 bases. Trimming removed 1 base from V and 2 bases from J, with 9 bases in between. Germline V CDR1 and CDR2: SGHTA, FQGNSA. The CDR3 runs 15 residues. The CDR3 DNA follows: TGTGCCAGCAGCTTAGAGGGGCTACGCAATCAGCCCCAGCATTTT. Protein: CASSLEGLRNQPQHF.

This clonotype was seen ten or more times. V usage is TRBV28 and J usage is TRBJ1-2; 12 nucleotides align to TRBD1. There are 16 residues in the CDR3. The V gene's germline CDR1 is MDHEN and CDR2 SYDVKM. V shed 6 bases, J shed 6 bases, and the junction held 11 bases outside the gene matches. As DNA, the CDR3 is TGTGCCAGCAGGAGACATGGGGACAGGGGGCAGGATGGCTACACCTTC. This sequence encodes CASRRHGDRGQDGYTF.

In its sample, this clonotype was seen many times. The chain has TRBV20-1 and TRBJ2-3; 8 nucleotides line up with TRBD2. J lost 0 bases, V lost 7 bases, and 9 bases had no gene match. The germline V gene encodes CDR1 DFQATT and CDR2 SNEGSKA (reference sequence). The CDR3 has 15 amino acids. DNA for the CDR3: TGCAGTGTTCCCGGACTAGCCCAAAGCACAGATACGCAGTATTTT. This gives the protein CSVPGLAQSTDTQYF.

With regard to this clonotype: Being one base from a much bigger clone, this may be a read error. J is TRBJ2-3 and V is TRBV24-1; D gene ambiguous. The CDR3 runs 15 residues. V lost 4 bases and J lost 5, with 15 bases in between. Germline assignment: CDR1 KGHDR and CDR2 SFDVKD. The CDR3 is CATSDRFGSIDTQYF. CDR3 sequence (DNA): TGTGCCACCAGTGACCGATTTGGCAGTATAGATACGCAGTATTTT.

This chain uses TRBV28 with TRBJ2-7, with 9 bases lining up with TRBD2. Germline V gives CDR1 MDHEN, CDR2 SYDVKM. V dropped 6 bases and J dropped 5; count of bases not matched to a gene: 11. The CDR3 loop spans 15 amino acids. The DNA of the CDR3 is TGTGCCAGCAGGCCAGCGGGGGGCAAAGGGCACGAGCAGTACTTC. Its translation: CASRPAGGKGHEQYF.

This clonotype appeared many times. This rearrangement joins TRBV3-1 to TRBJ2-2, with D unresolved. Germline loops: CDR1 LGHDT, CDR2 YNNKEL (reference sequence). The length of the CDR3 is 13 residues. V lost 3 bases and J 8 bases, leaving 10 bases between the germline ends. The CDR3 reads CASSQTQRGELFF. In nucleotides, the CDR3 is TGTGCCAGCAGCCAGACCCAGAGGGGGGAGCTGTTTTTT.

This clonotype has a count of ten or more. The V and J genes are TRBV20-1 and TRBJ2-3; no definite D call. V was shortened by 5 bases and J by 2 bases, with 11 bases between the two germline ends. This CDR3 comprises 13 residues. CDR1 and CDR2 (germline): DFQATT, SNEGSKA (reference sequence). DNA of the CDR3: TGCAGTGCTCTGAAAACTACCACAGATACGCAGTATTTT. Its translation: CSALKTTTDTQYF.

This clonotype came up many times. This chain joins TRBV20-1 and TRBJ2-6, with 8 bases identical to TRBD1. Germline V gene lookup returns CDR1 DFQATT and CDR2 SNEGSKA (reference sequence). The CDR3 spans 17 residues. V was clipped by 0 bases and J by 2 bases; unmatched bases: 6. Here the CDR3 DNA reads TGCAGTGCTAGAGAGGCAGGGGGCGCCCCTGGGGCCAACGTCCTGACTTTC. It is translated as CSAREAGGAPGANVLTF.

This clonotype was found a few times. The rearrangement joins TRBV4-2 to TRBJ1-2; D gene unclear. The CDR3 runs 14 residues. With 1 base removed from V and 0 bases from J, the gap between germline ends came to 6 bases. Per the germline V gene, CDR1 is LGHNA and CDR2 is YNFKEQ. CDR3: CASSQVGTNYGYTF. CDR3 nucleotides: TGTGCCAGCAGCCAAGTCGGGACTAACTATGGCTACACCTTC.

This clonotype appeared many times. The V call is TRBV20-1, the J call TRBJ2-3; D is uncertain. The V gene's germline CDR1 is DFQATT and CDR2 SNEGSKA (reference sequence). This CDR3 has 13 residues. The germline V and J ends were trimmed by 1 base and 6 bases, with 11 bases remaining between them. The CDR3 DNA is TGCAGTGCTAGAGCCCCGGTCCTGGATACGCAGTATTTT. Amino acid sequence: CSARAPVLDTQYF.

This clonotype was counted ten times or more. CDR3 sequence: CSVEGTVDSSGNTIYF. The DNA for the CDR3 is TGCAGCGTTGAGGGGACGGTTGATAGCTCTGGAAACACCATATATTTT. The chain has TRBV29-1 and TRBJ1-3; D is perhaps TRBD1 (5 bases). Germline values: CDR1 SQVTM, CDR2 ANQGSEA. V shed 3 bases and J shed 0 bases, with 15 bases lying between them. This CDR3 is built from 16 residues.

This clonotype was observed many times. This CDR3 is CASNPPGQGNEKLFF. CDR3 DNA: TGTGCCAGCAATCCCCCGGGGCAGGGTAATGAAAAACTGTTTTTT. The rearrangement links TRBV6-1 to TRBJ1-4; possible D gene TRBD1, 5 bases. V was trimmed by 7 bases and J by 4 bases, leaving 16 bases between them. Germline CDR1 is MNHNS and CDR2 is SASEGT. The length of the CDR3 is 15 residues.

This chain uses TRBV27 with TRBJ2-5; a weak D match, TRBD1 (5 bases). There are 13 residues in the CDR3. Germline-derived CDR1 and CDR2 are MNHEY and SMNVEV (reference sequence). The ends were cut back, 6 bases at V and 1 base at J, with 9 bases in the middle. The CDR3 loop reads CASSDSLQETQYF. The CDR3 DNA reads TGTGCCAGCAGCGACAGCCTCCAAGAGACCCAGTACTTC.

This clonotype has at least ten counts. The chain couples TRBV5-1 to TRBJ2-7; the D is unclear. Germline assignment: CDR1 SGHRS and CDR2 YFSETQ. The germline V and J ends were trimmed by 4 bases and 0 bases, with 11 bases remaining between them. The CDR3 length is 14 residues. CDR3 protein: CASSVTPSSYEQYF. The CDR3 nucleotides read TGCGCCAGCAGCGTGACACCTAGCTCCTACGAGCAGTACTTC. Full variable domain (remainder filled in from reference TRBV5-1 and TRBJ2-7): KAGVTQTPRYLIKTRGQQVTLSCSPISGHRSVSWYQQTPGQGLQFLFEYFSETQRNKGNFPGRFSGRQFSNSRSEMNVSTLELGDSALYLCASSVTPSSYEQYFGPGTRLTVT.